This TCR beta chain appears in the sequencing data of a study of T cells after posttransplantation cyclophosphamide. Profiled with immunoSEQ multiplex PCR; TCRdb holds only in-frame clones, not every one. The sample records around 37,000 clones, roughly 73% being singletons. In regard to this clone: Its antigen is not identified.

The J segment lost 0 bases and the V segment lost 4 bases, leaving 9 bases of the junction unmatched. The germline CDR1 and CDR2 sequences are MNHEY and SMNVEV (reference sequence). The CDR3 totals 16 residues. Treatment was busulfan-fludarabine conditioning, a marrow graft, and cyclophosphamide on days +3 and +4. Study results and limitations: Later blood repertoires were often dominated by clones from the donor CD8+ memory compartment.

This chain joins TRBV27 and TRBJ2-7; 7 nucleotides agree with TRBD1. The specimen comprised CD4+ T cells sorted from blood, sampled approximately 1,900 days after a stem cell transplant with posttransplant cyclophosphamide. The receptor comes from a female patient aged 40 to 55 who received an allogeneic stem cell transplant from a related donor, was CMV-positive, and had no GVHD. Some T cells may be supplied by the graft donor. The CDR3 nucleotides are TGTGCCAGCAGTTACTCCGGGACAGCATACTCCTACGAGCAGTACTTC. Translating it yields CASSYSGTAYSYEQYF.